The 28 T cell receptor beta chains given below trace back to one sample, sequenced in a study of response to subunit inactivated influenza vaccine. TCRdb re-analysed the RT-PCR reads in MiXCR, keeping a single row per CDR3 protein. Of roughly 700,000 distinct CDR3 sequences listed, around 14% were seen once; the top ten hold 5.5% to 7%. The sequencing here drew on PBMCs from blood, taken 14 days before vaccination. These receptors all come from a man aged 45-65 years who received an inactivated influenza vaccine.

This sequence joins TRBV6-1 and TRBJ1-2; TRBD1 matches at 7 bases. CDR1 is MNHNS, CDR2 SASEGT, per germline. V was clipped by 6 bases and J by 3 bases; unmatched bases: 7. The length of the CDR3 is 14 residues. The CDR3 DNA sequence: TGTGCCAGCAGGCGACAGGGTCTATACTATGGCTACACCTTC. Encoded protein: CASRRQGLYYGYTF.

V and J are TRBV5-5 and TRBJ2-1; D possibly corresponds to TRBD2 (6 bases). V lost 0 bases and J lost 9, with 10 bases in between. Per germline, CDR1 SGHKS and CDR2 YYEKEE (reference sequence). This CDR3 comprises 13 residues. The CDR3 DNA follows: TGTGCCAGCAGCTTGGGATGGGGAGGTGAGCAGTTCTTC. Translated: CASSLGWGGEQFF. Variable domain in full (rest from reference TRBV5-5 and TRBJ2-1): DAGVTQSPTHLIKTRGQQVTLRCSPISGHKSVSWYQQVLGQGPQFIFQYYEKEERGRGNFPDRFSARQFPNYSSELNVNALLLGDSALYLCASSLGWGGEQFFGPGTRLTVL.

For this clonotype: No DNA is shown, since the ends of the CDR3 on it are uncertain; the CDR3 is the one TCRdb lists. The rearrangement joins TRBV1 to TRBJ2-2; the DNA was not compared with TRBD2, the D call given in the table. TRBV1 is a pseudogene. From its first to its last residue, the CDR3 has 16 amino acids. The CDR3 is CTSSRVLAGSPGSCFF.

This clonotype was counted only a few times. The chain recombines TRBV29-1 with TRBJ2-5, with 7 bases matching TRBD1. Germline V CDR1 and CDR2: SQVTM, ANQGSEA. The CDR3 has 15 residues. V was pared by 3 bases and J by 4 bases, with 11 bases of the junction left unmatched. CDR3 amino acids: CSVDLGQGVRETQYF. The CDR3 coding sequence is TGCAGCGTTGACTTGGGGCAGGGGGTAAGAGAGACCCAGTACTTC.

CDR3 DNA sequence: TGTGCCAGTAGCCCTAAGGCGGCGGAGGGGAACTATGGCTACACCTTC. It codes for CASSPKAAEGNYGYTF. The chain carries TRBV19 and TRBJ1-2, with a possible D match to TRBD1 (5 bases). The length of the CDR3 is 16 residues. V was clipped by 6 bases and J by 2 bases, with 19 bases between them. The V gene's germline CDR1 is LNHDA and CDR2 SQIVND (reference sequence).

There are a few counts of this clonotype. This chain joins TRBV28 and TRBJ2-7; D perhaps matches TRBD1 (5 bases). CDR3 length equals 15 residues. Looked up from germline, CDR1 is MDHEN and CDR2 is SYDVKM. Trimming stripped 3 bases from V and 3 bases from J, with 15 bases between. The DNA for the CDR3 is TGTGCCAGCAGTTTCGGGCTCCAGGGTAGCTACGAGCAGTACTTC. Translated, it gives CASSFGLQGSYEQYF.

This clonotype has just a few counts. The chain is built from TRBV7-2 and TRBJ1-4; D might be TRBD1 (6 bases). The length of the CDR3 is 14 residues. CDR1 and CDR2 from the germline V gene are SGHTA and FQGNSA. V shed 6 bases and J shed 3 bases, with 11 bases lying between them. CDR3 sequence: CASRGGSANEKLFF. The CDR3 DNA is TGTGCCAGCAGGGGGGGCTCGGCTAATGAAAAACTGTTTTTT.

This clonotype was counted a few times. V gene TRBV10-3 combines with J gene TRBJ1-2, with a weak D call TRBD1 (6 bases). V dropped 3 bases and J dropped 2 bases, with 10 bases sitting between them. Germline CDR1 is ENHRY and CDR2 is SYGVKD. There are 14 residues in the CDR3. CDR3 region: CAISDAGANYGYTF. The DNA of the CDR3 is TGTGCCATCAGTGATGCAGGGGCGAACTATGGCTACACCTTC.

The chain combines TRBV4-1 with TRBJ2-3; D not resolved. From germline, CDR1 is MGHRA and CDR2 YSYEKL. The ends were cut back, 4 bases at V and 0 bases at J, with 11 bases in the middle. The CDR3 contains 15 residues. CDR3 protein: CASSPAKGSTDTQYF. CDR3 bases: TGCGCCAGCAGCCCGGCTAAGGGTAGCACAGATACGCAGTATTTT.

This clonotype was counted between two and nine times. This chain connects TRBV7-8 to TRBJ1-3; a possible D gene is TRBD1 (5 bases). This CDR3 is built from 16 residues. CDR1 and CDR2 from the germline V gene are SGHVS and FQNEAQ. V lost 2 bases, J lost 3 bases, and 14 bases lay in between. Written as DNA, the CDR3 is TGTGCCAGCAGCTTATGGGCCGGGGGTCTTGGAAACACCATATATTTT. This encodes CASSLWAGGLGNTIYF.

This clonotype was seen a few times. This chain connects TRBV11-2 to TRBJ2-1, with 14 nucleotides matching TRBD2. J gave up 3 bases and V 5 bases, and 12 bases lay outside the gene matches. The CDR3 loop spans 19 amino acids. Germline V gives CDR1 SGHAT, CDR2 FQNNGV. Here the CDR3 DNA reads TGTGCCAGCAGCCACAGGATTTCGGGACTAGCGGGGGACTACAATGAGCAGTTCTTC. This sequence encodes CASSHRISGLAGDYNEQFF.

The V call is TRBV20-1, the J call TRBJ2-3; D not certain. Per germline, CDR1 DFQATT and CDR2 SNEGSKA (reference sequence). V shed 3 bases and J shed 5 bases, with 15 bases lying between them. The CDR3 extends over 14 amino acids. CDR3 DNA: TGCAGTGCTAGTCTCCTAGGTGTCTTAGATACGCAGTATTTT. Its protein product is CSASLLGVLDTQYF.

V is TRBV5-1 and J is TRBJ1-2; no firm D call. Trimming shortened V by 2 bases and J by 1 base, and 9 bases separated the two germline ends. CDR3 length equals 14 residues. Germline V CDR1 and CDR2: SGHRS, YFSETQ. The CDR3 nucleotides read TGCGCCAGCAGCTTTGGCAGCTATAACTATGGCTACACCTTC. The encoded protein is CASSFGSYNYGYTF. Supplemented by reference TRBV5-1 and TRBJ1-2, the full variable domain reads KAGVTQTPRYLIKTRGQQVTLSCSPISGHRSVSWYQQTPGQGLQFLFEYFSETQRNKGNFPGRFSGRQFSNSRSEMNVSTLELGDSALYLCASSFGSYNYGYTFGSGTRLTVV.

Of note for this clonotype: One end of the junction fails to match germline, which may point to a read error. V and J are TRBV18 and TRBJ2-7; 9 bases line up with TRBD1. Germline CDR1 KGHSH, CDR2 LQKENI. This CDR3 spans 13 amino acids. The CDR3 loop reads CARSPMDRGEQYF. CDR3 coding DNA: TGTGCCAGGTCACCAATGGACAGGGGCGAGCAGTACTTC.

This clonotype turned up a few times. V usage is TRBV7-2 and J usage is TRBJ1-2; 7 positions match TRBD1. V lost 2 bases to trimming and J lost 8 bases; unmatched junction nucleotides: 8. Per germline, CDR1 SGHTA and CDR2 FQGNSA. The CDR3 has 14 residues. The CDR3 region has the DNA TGTGCCAGCAGCTTATCCCCGAGGGGGCTCGGCTACACCTTC. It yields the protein CASSLSPRGLGYTF.

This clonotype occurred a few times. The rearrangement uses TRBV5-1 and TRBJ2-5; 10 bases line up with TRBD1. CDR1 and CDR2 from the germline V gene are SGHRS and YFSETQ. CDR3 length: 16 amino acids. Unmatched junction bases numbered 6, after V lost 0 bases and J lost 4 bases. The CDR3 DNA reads TGCGCCAGCAGCTTGGTCCCGACAGGGGGCCGAGAGACCCAGTACTTC. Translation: CASSLVPTGGRETQYF.

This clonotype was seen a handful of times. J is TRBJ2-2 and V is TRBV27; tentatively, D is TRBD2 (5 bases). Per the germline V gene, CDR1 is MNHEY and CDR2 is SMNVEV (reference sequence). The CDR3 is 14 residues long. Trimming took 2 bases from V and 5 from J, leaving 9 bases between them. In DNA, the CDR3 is TGTGCCAGCAGTTTAAATATAGCGACCGGGGAGCTGTTTTTT. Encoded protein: CASSLNIATGELFF.

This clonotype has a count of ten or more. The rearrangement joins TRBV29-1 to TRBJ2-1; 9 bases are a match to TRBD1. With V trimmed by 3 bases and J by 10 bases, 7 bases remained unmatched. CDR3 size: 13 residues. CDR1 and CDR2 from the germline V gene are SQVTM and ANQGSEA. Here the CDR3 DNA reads TGCAGCGTTGAGACCAACAGGGGGCGGGAGCAGTTCTTC. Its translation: CSVETNRGREQFF.

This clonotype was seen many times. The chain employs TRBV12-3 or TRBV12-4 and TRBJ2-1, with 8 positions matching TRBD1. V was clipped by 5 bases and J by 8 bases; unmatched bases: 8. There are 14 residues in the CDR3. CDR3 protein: CASSITGGADEQFF. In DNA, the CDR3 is TGTGCCAGCAGTATAACAGGGGGTGCCGATGAGCAGTTCTTC.

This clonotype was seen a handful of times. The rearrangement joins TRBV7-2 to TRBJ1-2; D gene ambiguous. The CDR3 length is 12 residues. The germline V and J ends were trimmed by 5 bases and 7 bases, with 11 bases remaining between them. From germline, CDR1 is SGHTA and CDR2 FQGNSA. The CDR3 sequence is CASSANWIGYTF. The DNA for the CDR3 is TGTGCCAGCAGCGCCAATTGGATTGGCTACACCTTC.

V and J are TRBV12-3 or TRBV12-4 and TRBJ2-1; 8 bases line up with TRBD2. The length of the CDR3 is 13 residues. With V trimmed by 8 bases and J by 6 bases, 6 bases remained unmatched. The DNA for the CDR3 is TGTGCCAGCGATAGCGGGACTGGCAATGAGCAGTTCTTC. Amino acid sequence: CASDSGTGNEQFF.

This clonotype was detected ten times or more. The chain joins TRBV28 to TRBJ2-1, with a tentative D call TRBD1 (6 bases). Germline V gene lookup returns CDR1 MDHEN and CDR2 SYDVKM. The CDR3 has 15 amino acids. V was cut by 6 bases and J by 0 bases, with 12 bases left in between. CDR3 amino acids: CASRPMDSSYNEQFF. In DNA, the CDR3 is TGTGCCAGCAGACCCATGGACAGCTCCTACAATGAGCAGTTCTTC. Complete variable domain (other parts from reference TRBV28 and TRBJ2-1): DVKVTQSSRYLVKRTGEKVFLECVQDMDHENMFWYRQDPGLGLRLIYFSYDVKMKEKGDIPEGYSVSREKKERFSLILESASTNQTSMYLCASRPMDSSYNEQFFGPGTRLTVL.

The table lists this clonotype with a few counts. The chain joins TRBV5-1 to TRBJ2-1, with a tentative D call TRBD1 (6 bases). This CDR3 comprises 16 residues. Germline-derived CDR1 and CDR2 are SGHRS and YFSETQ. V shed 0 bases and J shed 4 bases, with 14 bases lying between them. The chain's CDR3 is CASSLAQGFSYNEQFF. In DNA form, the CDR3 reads TGCGCCAGCAGCTTGGCCCAGGGGTTCTCGTACAATGAGCAGTTCTTC. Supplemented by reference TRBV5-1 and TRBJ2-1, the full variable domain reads KAGVTQTPRYLIKTRGQQVTLSCSPISGHRSVSWYQQTPGQGLQFLFEYFSETQRNKGNFPGRFSGRQFSNSRSEMNVSTLELGDSALYLCASSLAQGFSYNEQFFGPGTRLTVL.

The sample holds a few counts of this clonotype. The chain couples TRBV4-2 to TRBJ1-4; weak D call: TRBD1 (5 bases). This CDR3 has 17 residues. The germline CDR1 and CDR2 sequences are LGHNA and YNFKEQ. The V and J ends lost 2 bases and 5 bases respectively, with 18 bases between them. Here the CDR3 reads CASSQSVNPGYNEKLFF. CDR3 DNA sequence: TGTGCCAGCAGCCAATCGGTTAACCCAGGGTACAATGAAAAACTGTTTTTT.

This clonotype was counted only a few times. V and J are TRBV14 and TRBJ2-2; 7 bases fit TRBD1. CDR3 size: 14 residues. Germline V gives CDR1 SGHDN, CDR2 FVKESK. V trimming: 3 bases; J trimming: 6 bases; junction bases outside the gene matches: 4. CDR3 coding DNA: TGTGCCAGCAGCCATTTAACAGGGGCCGGGGAGCTGTTTTTT. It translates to CASSHLTGAGELFF.

The CDR3 sequence is CASSRQGRGTDTQYF. In nucleotides, the CDR3 is TGTGCCAGCTCACGTCAGGGCCGGGGGACAGATACGCAGTATTTT. The chain has TRBV18 and TRBJ2-3; the D gene is possibly TRBD2 (6 bases). The germline V gene encodes CDR1 KGHSH and CDR2 LQKENI. This CDR3 has 15 amino acids. V gave up 4 bases and J gave up 3 bases, with 14 bases separating them.

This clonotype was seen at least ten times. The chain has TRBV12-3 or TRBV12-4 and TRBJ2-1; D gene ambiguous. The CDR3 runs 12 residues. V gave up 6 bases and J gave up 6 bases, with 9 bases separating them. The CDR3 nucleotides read TGTGCCAGCAGGGCCCTGCGCAATGAGCAGTTCTTC. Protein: CASRALRNEQFF.

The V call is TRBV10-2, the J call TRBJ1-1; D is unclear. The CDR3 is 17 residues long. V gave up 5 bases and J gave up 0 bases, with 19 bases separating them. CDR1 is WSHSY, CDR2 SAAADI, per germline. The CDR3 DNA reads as TGCGCCAGCAGTCCGGACGGCGTAAATTTAATGAACACTGAAGCTTTCTTT. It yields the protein CASSPDGVNLMNTEAFF.